The 5 T cell receptor beta chains presented below share a single source sample, sequenced in a study of T cell clonality in common variable immunodeficiency. The repertoire was sequenced with immunoSEQ multiplex PCR; TCRdb's copy has only in-frame clones and lacks some. This repertoire lists about 35,000 clones without singletons; approximately 3.6% sits in the top ten. Sequencing input: peripheral blood mononuclear cells. All receptors derive from a person between 18 and 75 years old in good health.

This clone was seen only a few times. Read coverage stops 3 residues before the CDR3 terminus; the germline J gene supplies the remainder. The rearrangement joins TRBV18 to TRBJ1-4, with D tentatively TRBD1 (6 bases). CDR3 length: 14 amino acids. Trimming cost V 5 bases and J 7 bases, with 14 bases left between them. Germline V gives CDR1 KGHSH, CDR2 LQKENI. The CDR3 bases that were read are TGTGCCAGCTCAGACAGGCGAGGAAGTGAAAAA. Protein product: CASSDRRGSEK. The whole CDR3 region reads CASSDRRGSEKLFF.

This clone was found a few times. The sequenced part of the CDR3 DNA is TGTGCCAGCCACCAGGGAGGAATCTACGAC. This codes for CASHQGGIYD. The whole CDR3 region reads CASHQGGIYDYTF. The gene calls are TRBV7-9 and TRBJ1-2; possible D gene TRBD1, 5 bases. The read gets to within 3 residues of the CDR3 end, and the germline J gene fills in the rest. The CDR3 length is 13 residues. Germline loops: CDR1 SEHNR, CDR2 FQNEAQ (reference sequence).

By its share, this clone is medium-sized. The CDR3 extends 3 residues past the end of the read, so its final part is completed from the germline J gene. The V gene is TRBV2, the J gene TRBJ2-4; tentative D call: TRBD1 (8 bases). Germline V gives CDR1 SNHLY, CDR2 FYNNEI. Trimming left V 6 bases short and J 6 bases short, with 18 bases between. CDR3 size: 15 residues. The CDR3 bases that were read are TGTGCCAGCAGGATCCTTACAGGGGGGGGAAACATT. Amino acid sequence: CASRILTGGGNI. The CDR3 reads in full as CASRILTGGGNIQYF.

This clone was counted at least ten times. The read falls 3 residues short of the CDR3 end, and the missing part is taken from the germline J gene. This chain joins TRBV2 and TRBJ1-5; D gene unclear. Trimming cost V 7 bases and J 4 bases, with 14 bases left between them. From germline, CDR1 is SNHLY and CDR2 FYNNEI. CDR3 length equals 14 residues. The sequenced part of the CDR3 DNA is TGTGCCAGCAAGGCAAGGGCCGAGAATCAGCCC. This sequence encodes CASKARAENQP. The full CDR3 protein is CASKARAENQPQHF.

In its sample, this clone was seen many times. Incomplete CDR3 DNA: TGTGCCAGCAGCCGACAGGGGACCCCCCAAGAGACC. Its protein is CASSRQGTPQET. The entire CDR3 protein is CASSRQGTPQETQYF. The chain joins TRBV12-3 or TRBV12-4 to TRBJ2-5; 8 nucleotides align to TRBD1. The CDR3 end falls 3 residues outside the read, so it is completed with the germline J gene. The trim removed 6 bases at V and 1 base at J, leaving 7 bases unmatched. CDR3 length: 15 residues.